This TCR beta chain was captured by sequencing in a study of cytomegalovirus exposure and HLA in healthy donors. Regarding this clone: As yet, its antigen is unknown.

Both 60 Vbeta primers and 13 Jbeta primers went into the PCR. The method was immunoSEQ multiplex PCR; TCRdb's version includes in-frame clones alone and lacks a portion of them. Among 60,000 to 75,000 clones listed, more than 80% were seen once. Study-level results: The study recorded 160 or so TCR beta chains that were cytomegalovirus-associated. In vitro experiments confirmed that three CMV-associated chains were specific for CMV antigens. Reports state that TCR beta sequences accurately predicted most subjects' HLA-A and HLA-B alleles.

The junction had 13 bases not matched to a gene; V was cut back by 8 bases and J by 7 bases. Germline V gene data show CDR1 as SGHRS and CDR2 as YFSETQ. The length of the CDR3 is 15 residues. Sequencing was carried out using PBMCs. The source of this sequence is a woman between 25 and 40 years old in good health and CMV-seropositive. The rearrangement links TRBV5-1 to TRBJ2-1, with 9 bases aligning to TRBD2. The CDR3 DNA follows: TGCGCCAGTACCCCAGGCGGGAGGGCCGAAAATGAGCAGTTCTTC. Its protein product is CASTPGGRAENEQFF. Full variable domain (remainder filled in from reference TRBV5-1 and TRBJ2-1): KAGVTQTPRYLIKTRGQQVTLSCSPISGHRSVSWYQQTPGQGLQFLFEYFSETQRNKGNFPGRFSGRQFSNSRSEMNVSTLELGDSALYLCASTPGGRAENEQFFGPGTRLTVL.